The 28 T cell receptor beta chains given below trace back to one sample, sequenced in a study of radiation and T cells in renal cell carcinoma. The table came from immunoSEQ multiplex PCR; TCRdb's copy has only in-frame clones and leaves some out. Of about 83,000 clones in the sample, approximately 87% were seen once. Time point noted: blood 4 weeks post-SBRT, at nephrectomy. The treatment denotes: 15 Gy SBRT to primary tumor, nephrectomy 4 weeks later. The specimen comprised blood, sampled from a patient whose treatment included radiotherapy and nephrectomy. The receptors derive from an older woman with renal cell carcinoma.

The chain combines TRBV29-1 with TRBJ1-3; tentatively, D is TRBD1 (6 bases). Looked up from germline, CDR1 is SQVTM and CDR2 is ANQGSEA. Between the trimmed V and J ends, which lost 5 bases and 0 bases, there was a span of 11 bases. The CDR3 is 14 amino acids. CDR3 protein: CSVWDTGSGNTIYF. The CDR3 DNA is TGCAGCGTTTGGGACACCGGCTCTGGAAACACCATATATTTT. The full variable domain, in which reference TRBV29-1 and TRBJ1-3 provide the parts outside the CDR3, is SAVISQKPSRDICQRGTSLTIQCQVDSQVTMMFWYRQQPGQSLTLIATANQGSEATYESGFVIDKFPISRPNLTFSTLTVSNMSPEDSSIYLCSVWDTGSGNTIYFGEGSWLTVV.

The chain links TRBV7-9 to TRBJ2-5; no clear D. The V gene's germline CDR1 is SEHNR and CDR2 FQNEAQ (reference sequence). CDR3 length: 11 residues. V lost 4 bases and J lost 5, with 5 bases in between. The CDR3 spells CASSSSETQYF. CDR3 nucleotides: TGTGCCAGCAGCTCTAGTGAGACCCAGTACTTC.

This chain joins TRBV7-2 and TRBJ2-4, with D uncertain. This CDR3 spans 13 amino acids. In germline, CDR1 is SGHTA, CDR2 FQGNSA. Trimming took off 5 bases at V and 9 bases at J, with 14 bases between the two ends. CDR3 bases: TGTGCCAGCAGCACCTACACAGTGACCATTCAGTACTTC. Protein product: CASSTYTVTIQYF.

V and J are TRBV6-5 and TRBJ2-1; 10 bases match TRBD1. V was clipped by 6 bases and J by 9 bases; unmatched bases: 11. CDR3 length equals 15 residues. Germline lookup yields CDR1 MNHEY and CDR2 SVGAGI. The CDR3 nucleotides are TGTGCCAGCAGAATGACAGGGGGCGCCGTGATTGAGCAGTTCTTC. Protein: CASRMTGGAVIEQFF.

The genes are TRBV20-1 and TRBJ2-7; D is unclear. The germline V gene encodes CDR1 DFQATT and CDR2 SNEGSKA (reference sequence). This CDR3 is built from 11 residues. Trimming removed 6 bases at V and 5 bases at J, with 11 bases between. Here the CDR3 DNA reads TGCAGTGCGGGATCTCTCCACGAGCAGTACTTC. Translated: CSAGSLHEQYF.

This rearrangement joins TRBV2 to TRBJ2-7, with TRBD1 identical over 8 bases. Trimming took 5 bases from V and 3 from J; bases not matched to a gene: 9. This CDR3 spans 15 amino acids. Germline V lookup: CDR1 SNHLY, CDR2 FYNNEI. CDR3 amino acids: CASSYGTGYYYEQYF. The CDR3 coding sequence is TGTGCCAGCAGTTATGGGACAGGCTACTACTACGAGCAGTACTTC.

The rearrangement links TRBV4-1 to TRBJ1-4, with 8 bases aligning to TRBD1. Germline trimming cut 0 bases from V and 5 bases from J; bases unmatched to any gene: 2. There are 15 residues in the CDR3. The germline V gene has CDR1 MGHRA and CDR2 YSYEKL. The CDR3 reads CASSQEDRDNEKLFF. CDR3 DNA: TGCGCCAGCAGCCAAGAGGACAGGGACAATGAAAAACTGTTTTTT.

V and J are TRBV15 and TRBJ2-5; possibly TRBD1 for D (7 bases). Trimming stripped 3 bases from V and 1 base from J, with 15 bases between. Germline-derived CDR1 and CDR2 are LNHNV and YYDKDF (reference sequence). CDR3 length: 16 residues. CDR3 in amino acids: CATSRGGQASQETQYF. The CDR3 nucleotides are TGTGCCACCAGCAGGGGAGGACAGGCAAGCCAAGAGACCCAGTACTTC. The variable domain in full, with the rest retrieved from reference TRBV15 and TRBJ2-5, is DAMVIQNPRYQVTQFGKPVTLSCSQTLNHNVMYWYQQKSSQAPKLLFHYYDKDFNNEADTPDNFQSRRPNTSFCFLDIRSPGLGDTAMYLCATSRGGQASQETQYFGPGTRLLVL.

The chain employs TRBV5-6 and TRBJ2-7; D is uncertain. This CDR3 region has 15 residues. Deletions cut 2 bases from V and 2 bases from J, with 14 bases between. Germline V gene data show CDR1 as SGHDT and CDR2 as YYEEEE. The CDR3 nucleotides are TGTGCCAGCAGCTTTAAGGTAATCCCCCCCTACGAGCAGTACTTC. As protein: CASSFKVIPPYEQYF. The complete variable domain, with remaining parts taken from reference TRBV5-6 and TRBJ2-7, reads DAGVTQSPTHLIKTRGQQVTLRCSPKSGHDTVSWYQQALGQGPQFIFQYYEEEERQRGNFPDRFSGHQFPNYSSELNVNALLLGDSALYLCASSFKVIPPYEQYFGPGTRLTVT.

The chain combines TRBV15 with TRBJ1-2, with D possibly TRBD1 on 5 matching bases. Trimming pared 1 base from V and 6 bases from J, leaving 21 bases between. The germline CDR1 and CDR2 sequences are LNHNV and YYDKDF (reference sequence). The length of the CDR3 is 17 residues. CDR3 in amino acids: CATSRGGVLAQGDGYTF. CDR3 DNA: TGTGCCACCAGCAGAGGTGGAGTATTGGCTCAGGGAGATGGCTACACCTTC.

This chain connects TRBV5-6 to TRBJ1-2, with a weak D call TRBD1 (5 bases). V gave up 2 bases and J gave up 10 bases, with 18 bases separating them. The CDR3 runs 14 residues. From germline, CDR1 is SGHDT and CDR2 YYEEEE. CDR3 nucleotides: TGTGCCAGCAGCTTATCAGGGATGCCCGCGGACTACACCTTC. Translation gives CASSLSGMPADYTF. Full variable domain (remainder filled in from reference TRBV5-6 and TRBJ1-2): DAGVTQSPTHLIKTRGQQVTLRCSPKSGHDTVSWYQQALGQGPQFIFQYYEEEERQRGNFPDRFSGHQFPNYSSELNVNALLLGDSALYLCASSLSGMPADYTFGSGTRLTVV.

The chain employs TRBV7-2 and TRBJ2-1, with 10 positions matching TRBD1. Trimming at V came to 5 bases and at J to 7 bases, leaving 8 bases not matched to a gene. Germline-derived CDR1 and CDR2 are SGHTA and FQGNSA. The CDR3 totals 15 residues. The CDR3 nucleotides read TGTGCCAGCAGCCTAGGGGGGACAGGGGTGAATGAGCAGTTCTTC. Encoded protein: CASSLGGTGVNEQFF.

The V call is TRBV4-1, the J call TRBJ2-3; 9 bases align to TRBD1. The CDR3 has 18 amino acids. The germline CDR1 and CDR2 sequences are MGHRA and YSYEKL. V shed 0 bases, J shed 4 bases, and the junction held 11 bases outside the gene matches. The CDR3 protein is CASSQEEIPGTGPDTQYF. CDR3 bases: TGCGCCAGCAGCCAAGAAGAAATCCCCGGGACAGGGCCAGATACGCAGTATTTT.

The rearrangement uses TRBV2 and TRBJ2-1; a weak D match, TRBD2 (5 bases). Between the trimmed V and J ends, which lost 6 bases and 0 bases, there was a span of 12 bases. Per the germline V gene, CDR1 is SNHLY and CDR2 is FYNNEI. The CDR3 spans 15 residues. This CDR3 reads CASSPTTPSYNEQFF. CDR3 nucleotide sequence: TGTGCCAGCAGCCCGACTACTCCCTCCTACAATGAGCAGTTCTTC.

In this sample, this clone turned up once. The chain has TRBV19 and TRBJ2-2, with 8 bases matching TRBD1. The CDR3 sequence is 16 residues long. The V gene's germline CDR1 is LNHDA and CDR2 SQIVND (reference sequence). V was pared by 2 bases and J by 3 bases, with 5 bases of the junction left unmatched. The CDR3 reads CASSIKGTGYTGELFF. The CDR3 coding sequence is TGTGCCAGTAGTATAAAAGGGACAGGTTACACCGGGGAGCTGTTTTTT.

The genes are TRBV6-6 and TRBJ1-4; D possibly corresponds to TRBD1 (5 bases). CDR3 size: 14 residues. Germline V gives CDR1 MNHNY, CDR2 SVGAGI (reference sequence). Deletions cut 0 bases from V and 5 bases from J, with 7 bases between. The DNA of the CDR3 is TGTGCCAGCAGTTACTCAGGGGACAATGAAAAACTGTTTTTT. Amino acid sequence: CASSYSGDNEKLFF.

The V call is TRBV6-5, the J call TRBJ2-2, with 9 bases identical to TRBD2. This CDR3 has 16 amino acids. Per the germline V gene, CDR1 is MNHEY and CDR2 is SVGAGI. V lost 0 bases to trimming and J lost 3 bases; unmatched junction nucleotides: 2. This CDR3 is CASSYSPSGDTGELFF. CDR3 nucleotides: TGTGCCAGCAGTTACTCTCCTAGCGGGGACACCGGGGAGCTGTTTTTT.

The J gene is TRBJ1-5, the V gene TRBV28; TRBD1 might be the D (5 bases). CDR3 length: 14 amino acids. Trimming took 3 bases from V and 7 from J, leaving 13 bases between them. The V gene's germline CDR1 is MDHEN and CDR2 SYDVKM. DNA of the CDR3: TGTGCCAGCAGTTTGCACAGGCCGGAGCAGCCCCAGCATTTT. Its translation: CASSLHRPEQPQHF.

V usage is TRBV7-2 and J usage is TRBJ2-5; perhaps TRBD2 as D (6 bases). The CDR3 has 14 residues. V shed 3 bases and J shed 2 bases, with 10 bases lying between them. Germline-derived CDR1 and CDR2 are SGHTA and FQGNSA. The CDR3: CASSLGRGQETQYF. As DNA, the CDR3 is TGTGCCAGCAGCTTGGGCCGGGGGCAAGAGACCCAGTACTTC.

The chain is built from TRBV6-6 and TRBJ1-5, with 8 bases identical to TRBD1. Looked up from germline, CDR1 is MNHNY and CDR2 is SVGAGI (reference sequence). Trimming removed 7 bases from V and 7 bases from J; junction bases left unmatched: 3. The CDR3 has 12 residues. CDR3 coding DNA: TGTGCCAGCACCCGGACAGGGCAGCCCCAGCATTTT. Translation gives CASTRTGQPQHF.

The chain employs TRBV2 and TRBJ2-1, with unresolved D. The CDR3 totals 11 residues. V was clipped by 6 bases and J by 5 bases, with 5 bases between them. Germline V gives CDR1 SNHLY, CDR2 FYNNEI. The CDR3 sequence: CASSGDNEQFF. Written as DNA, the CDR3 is TGTGCCAGCAGCGGAGACAATGAGCAGTTCTTC.

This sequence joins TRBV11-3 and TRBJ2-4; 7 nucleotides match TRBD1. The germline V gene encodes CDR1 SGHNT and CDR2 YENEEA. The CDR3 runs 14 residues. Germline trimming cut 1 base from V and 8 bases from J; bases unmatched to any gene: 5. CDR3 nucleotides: TGTGCCAGCAGCTTAGGGCAGGGGGTCGACATTCAGTACTTC. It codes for CASSLGQGVDIQYF.

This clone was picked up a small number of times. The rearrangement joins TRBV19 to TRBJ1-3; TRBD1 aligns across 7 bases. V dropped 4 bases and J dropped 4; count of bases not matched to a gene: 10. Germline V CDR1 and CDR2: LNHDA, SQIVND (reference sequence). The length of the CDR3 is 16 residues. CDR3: CASSTGGQRFGNTIYF. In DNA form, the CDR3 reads TGTGCCAGTAGTACGGGGGGACAGCGGTTCGGAAACACCATATATTTT. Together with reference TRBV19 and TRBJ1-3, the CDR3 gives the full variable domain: DGGITQSPKYLFRKEGQNVTLSCEQNLNHDAMYWYRQDPGQGLRLIYYSQIVNDFQKGDIAEGYSVSREKKESFPLTVTSAQKNPTAFYLCASSTGGQRFGNTIYFGEGSWLTVV.

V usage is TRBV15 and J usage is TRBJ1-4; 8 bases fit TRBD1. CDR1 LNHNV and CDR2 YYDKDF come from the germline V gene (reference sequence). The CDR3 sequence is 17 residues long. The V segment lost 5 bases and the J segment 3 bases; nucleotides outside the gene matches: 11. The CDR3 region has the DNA TGTGCCACCAGCGGCACAGACAGGGGTGCGGCTAATGAAAAACTGTTTTTT. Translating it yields CATSGTDRGAANEKLFF.

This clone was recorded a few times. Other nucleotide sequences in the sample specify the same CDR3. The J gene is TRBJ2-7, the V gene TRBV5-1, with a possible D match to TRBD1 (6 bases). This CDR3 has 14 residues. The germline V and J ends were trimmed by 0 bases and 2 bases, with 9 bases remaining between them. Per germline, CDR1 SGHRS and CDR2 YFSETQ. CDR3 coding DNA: TGCGCCAGCAGCTTGGGACAGGATCCCTACGAGCAGTACTTC. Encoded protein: CASSLGQDPYEQYF.

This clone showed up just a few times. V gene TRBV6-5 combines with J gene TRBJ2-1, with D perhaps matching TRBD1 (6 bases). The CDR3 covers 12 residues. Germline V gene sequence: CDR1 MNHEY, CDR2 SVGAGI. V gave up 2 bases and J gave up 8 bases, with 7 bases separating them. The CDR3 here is CASSYRGYEQFF. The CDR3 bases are TGTGCCAGCAGTTACAGGGGGTATGAGCAGTTCTTC.

CDR3 amino acids: CAISGTSGGVNEQFF. The CDR3, as DNA: TGTGCCATCAGTGGGACTAGCGGGGGTGTCAATGAGCAGTTCTTC. V and J are TRBV10-3 and TRBJ2-1; 13 positions match TRBD2. V lost 4 bases to trimming and J lost 6 bases; unmatched junction nucleotides: 3. CDR3 size: 15 residues. CDR1 and CDR2 from the germline V gene are ENHRY and SYGVKD.

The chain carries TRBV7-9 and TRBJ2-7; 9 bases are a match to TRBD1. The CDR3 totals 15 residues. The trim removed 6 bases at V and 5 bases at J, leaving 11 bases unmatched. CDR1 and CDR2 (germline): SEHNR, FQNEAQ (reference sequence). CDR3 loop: CASRPFGTGLDEQYF. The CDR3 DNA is TGTGCCAGCAGACCATTCGGGACAGGGTTAGACGAGCAGTACTTC.